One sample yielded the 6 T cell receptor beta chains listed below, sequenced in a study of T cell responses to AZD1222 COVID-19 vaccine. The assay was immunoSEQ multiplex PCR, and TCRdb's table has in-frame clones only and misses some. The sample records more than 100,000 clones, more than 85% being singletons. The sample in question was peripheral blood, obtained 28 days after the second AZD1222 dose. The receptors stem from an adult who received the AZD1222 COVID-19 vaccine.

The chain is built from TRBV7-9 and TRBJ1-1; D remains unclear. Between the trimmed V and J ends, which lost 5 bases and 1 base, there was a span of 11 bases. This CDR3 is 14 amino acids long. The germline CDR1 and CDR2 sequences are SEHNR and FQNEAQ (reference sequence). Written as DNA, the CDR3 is TGTGCCAGCAGCCCTACCCGACAGAACACTGAAGCTTTCTTT. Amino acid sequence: CASSPTRQNTEAFF.

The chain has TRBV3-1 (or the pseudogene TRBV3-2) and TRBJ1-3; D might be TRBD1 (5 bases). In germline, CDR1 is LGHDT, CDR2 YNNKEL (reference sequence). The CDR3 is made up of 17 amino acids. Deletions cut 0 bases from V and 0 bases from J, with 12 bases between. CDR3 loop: CASSQDQPGGSGNTIYF. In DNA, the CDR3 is TGTGCCAGCAGCCAAGATCAGCCGGGGGGCTCTGGAAACACCATATATTTT.

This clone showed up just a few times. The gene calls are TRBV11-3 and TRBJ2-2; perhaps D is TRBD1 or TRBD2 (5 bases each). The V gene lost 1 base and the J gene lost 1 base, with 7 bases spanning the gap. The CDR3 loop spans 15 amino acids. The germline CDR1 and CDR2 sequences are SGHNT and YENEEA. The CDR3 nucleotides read TGTGCCAGCAGCTTAGGGGGGAGGAACACCGGGGAGCTGTTTTTT. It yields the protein CASSLGGRNTGELFF.

The CDR3 nucleotides are TGTGCCAGCAGCGTAGGAGAGGGACAAGTCGCGACAGGGCGTGGCTACACCTTC. Translating it yields CASSVGEGQVATGRGYTF. J is TRBJ1-2 and V is TRBV9; 7 positions agree with TRBD1. The V segment lost 0 bases and the J segment 7 bases; nucleotides outside the gene matches: 18. The V gene's germline CDR1 is SGDLS and CDR2 YYNGEE. This CDR3 has 18 amino acids. Together with reference TRBV9 and TRBJ1-2, the CDR3 gives the full variable domain: DSGVTQTPKHLITATGQRVTLRCSPRSGDLSVYWYQQSLDQGLQFLIQYYNGEERAKGNILERFSAQQFPDLHSELNLSSLELGDSALYFCASSVGEGQVATGRGYTFGSGTRLTVV.

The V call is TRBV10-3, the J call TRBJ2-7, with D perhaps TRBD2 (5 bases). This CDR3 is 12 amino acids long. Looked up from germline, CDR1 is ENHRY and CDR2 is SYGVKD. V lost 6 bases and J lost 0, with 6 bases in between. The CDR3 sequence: CAISDYSYEQYV. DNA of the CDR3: TGTGCCATCAGCGACTACTCCTACGAGCAGTACGTC.

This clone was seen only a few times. The CDR3 DNA reads TGTGCCAGCAGTTACAACCAGGGACTCTATAACTATGGCTACACCTTC. Translation: CASSYNQGLYNYGYTF. The chain combines TRBV6-6 with TRBJ1-2, with D perhaps matching TRBD1 (5 bases). The CDR3 loop spans 16 amino acids. Trimming left V 2 bases short and J 1 base short, with 14 bases between. Germline CDR1 and CDR2: MNHNY and SVGAGI (reference sequence).